A selection of T cell receptor beta chains follows, all from one sample in a study of T cells in tuberculosis. Here immunoSEQ multiplex PCR was the method, and the copy in TCRdb shows in-frame clones only, minus some. Of about 23,000 clones in the sample, approximately 97% were seen once. Specimen: PBMCs. All receptors derive from a donor aged 10-29 years with latent tuberculosis or without tuberculosis infection. CDR3s leave out the opening cysteine and the closing phenylalanine or tryptophan.

>TRBV10-3|TRBJ1-2|12
AIRETGTTHGYT
>TRBV6-5|TRBJ2-7|11
ASSPLGAYEQY
>TRBV29-1|TRBJ2-3|13
SAYRDVSSTDTQY
>TRBV19|TRBJ2-7|12
ASSIDIRGYEQY
>TRBV5-6|TRBJ1-4|12
ASSSGTGWEKLF
>TRBV7-2|TRBJ1-2|10
ASSYGGYGYT
>TRBV5-4|TRBJ1-1|12
ASSFTRGSTEAF
>TRBV4-2|TRBJ2-7|13
ASSRPGQGLGEQY
>TRBV6-5|TRBJ2-1|11
ASSYAGGNEQF
>TRBV29-1|TRBJ1-1|13
SVEKAQQGADEAF
>TRBV7-2|TRBJ2-5|12
ASSPRQSQETQY
>TRBV7-8|TRBJ1-1|12
ASSLVSVHTEAF
>TRBV5-1|TRBJ1-4|13
ASSLAGTGGEKLF
>TRBV7-9|TRBJ1-2|17
ASSLSTQGPTGIPYGYT
>TRBV5-6|TRBJ2-2|12
ASSLLSGDGELF
>TRBV5-1|TRBJ2-7|12
ASSLARVGDEQY
>TRBV19|TRBJ1-5|11
ASTPDRGQPQH
>TRBV19|TRBJ1-6|15
ASSPSRDRGRNSPLH
>TRBV5-1|TRBJ1-6|16
ASSLGGQPNSYNSPLH
>TRBV5-5|TRBJ1-1|15
ASSLGTGVHWNTEAF
>TRBV19|TRBJ2-2|13
ASRPDRVGTGELF
>TRBV6-6|TRBJ2-1|12
ASLIPSSYNEQF
>TRBV30|TRBJ2-2|11
AYGQVNTGELF
>TRBV7-9|TRBJ1-3|14
ASSLSVGGEGNTIY
>TRBV7-3|TRBJ1-2|11
ASSPAQGSGYT
>TRBV27|TRBJ1-2|14
ASSPNQYRDVYGYT
>TRBV5-4|TRBJ2-7|13
ASRDGLAGLYEQY
>TRBV7-9|TRBJ2-2|13
ASSLAGGATGELF
>TRBV11-2|TRBJ2-4|11
ASSLDFGDRQN